The 29 T cell receptor beta chains below were found in one sample sequenced in a study of blood T cells in healthy people across ages. A second PCR, run for roughly 7 to 11 cycles, used a sample-barcoded 5' primer plus a J-beta primer mix. TCRdb redid the calling of the 5' RACE reads with MiXCR, one entry per CDR3 protein. Of approximately 790,000 distinct CDR3 sequences listed, about 59% were seen once; the top ten hold around a quarter. The sequencing sample was made of blood. The receptors come from a young man in good health.

The rearrangement joins TRBV7-2 to TRBJ1-1; weak D call: TRBD1 (5 bases). The CDR3 is made up of 15 amino acids. V lost 3 bases, J lost 3 bases, and 14 bases lay in between. Germline CDR1 is SGHTA and CDR2 is FQGNSA. The DNA for the CDR3 is TGTGCCAGCAGCTTCGGGGGAGCGGGGTACACTGAAGCTTTCTTT. Translated: CASSFGGAGYTEAFF.

This clonotype showed up just a few times. This chain joins TRBV25-1 and TRBJ1-2; D possibly corresponds to TRBD1 (6 bases). The CDR3 extends over 13 amino acids. The ends were cut back, 4 bases at V and 8 bases at J, with 14 bases in the middle. Per germline, CDR1 MGHDK and CDR2 SYGVNS. CDR3 coding DNA: TGTGCCAGCAGTGGCCGGACAGAGGACGGCTACACCTTC. The encoded protein is CASSGRTEDGYTF.

V usage is TRBV7-3 and J usage is TRBJ2-1; D is perhaps TRBD2 (5 bases). The CDR3 is 14 amino acids. With 6 bases removed from V and 6 bases from J, the gap between germline ends came to 15 bases. In germline, CDR1 is SGHTA, CDR2 FQGTGA. For the CDR3, the DNA is TGTGCCAGCAGTGCAACGGCGGCGGGCAATGAGCAGTTCTTC. Translated, it gives CASSATAAGNEQFF.

The rearrangement uses TRBV20-1 and TRBJ1-2, with D uncertain. The CDR3 has 16 residues. Germline V gene data show CDR1 as DFQATT and CDR2 as SNEGSKA (reference sequence). Trimming removed 0 bases at V and 1 base at J, with 15 bases between. Written as DNA, the CDR3 is TGCAGTGCTAGAGATCGAGGCGAAGGGCTTAACTATGGCTACACCTTC. Amino acid sequence: CSARDRGEGLNYGYTF.

This clonotype was seen a few times. The genes are TRBV20-1 and TRBJ2-3; TRBD1 agrees at 11 bases. CDR3 length: 16 residues. V gave up 2 bases and J gave up 5 bases; unmatched junction bases: 9. Per germline, CDR1 DFQATT and CDR2 SNEGSKA (reference sequence). The CDR3: CSARSGTGGGIDTQYF. The CDR3 nucleotides are TGCAGTGCTAGATCCGGGACAGGGGGAGGTATAGATACGCAGTATTTT.

The gene calls are TRBV27 and TRBJ2-5; TRBD2 agrees at 8 bases. CDR1 is MNHEY, CDR2 SMNVEV, per germline (reference sequence). There are 15 residues in the CDR3. Trimming took 6 bases from V and 3 from J; bases not matched to a gene: 9. The CDR3 DNA follows: TGTGCCAGCAGCCCCCCTGCGGGGGGAAAAGAGACCCAGTACTTC. Amino acid sequence: CASSPPAGGKETQYF.

This chain connects TRBV12-3 or TRBV12-4 to TRBJ2-3; D is unresolved. The CDR3 extends over 15 amino acids. The V gene lost 5 bases and the J gene lost 3 bases, with 15 bases spanning the gap. The CDR3 sequence is CASSPLGRGTDTQYF. DNA for the CDR3: TGTGCCAGCAGTCCCCTTGGACGCGGAACAGATACGCAGTATTTT.

This clonotype has a handful of counts. J is TRBJ2-1 and V is TRBV29-1, with TRBD1 matching 9 bases. Germline V gene sequence: CDR1 SQVTM, CDR2 ANQGSEA. V lost 4 bases to trimming and J lost 7 bases; unmatched junction nucleotides: 8. The CDR3 contains 14 residues. In DNA, the CDR3 is TGCAGCGTTGCACCGGGACAGGGAAGTAATGAGCAGTTCTTC. It codes for CSVAPGQGSNEQFF.

V gene TRBV4-3 combines with J gene TRBJ1-4, with D perhaps matching TRBD1 (5 bases). The germline CDR1 and CDR2 sequences are LGHNA and YSLEER. Trimming took 3 bases from V and 7 from J, leaving 6 bases between them. This CDR3 is built from 12 residues. The CDR3 DNA is TGCGCCAGCAGCCAGGGGCCTGAAAAACTGTTTTTT. Translated: CASSQGPEKLFF.

The chain uses TRBV25-1 and TRBJ2-7; D is uncertain. Germline CDR1 reads MGHDK; CDR2 reads SYGVNS. V lost 7 bases and J lost 0, with 16 bases in between. The CDR3 consists of 15 residues. As DNA, the CDR3 is TGTGCCAGCAATCAGACACGCATCTTCTCCTACGAGCAGTACTTC. It translates to CASNQTRIFSYEQYF.

The chain recombines TRBV6-2 or TRBV6-3 with TRBJ1-2; possibly TRBD1 for D (5 bases). The CDR3 has 14 residues. V dropped 2 bases and J dropped 6 bases, with 13 bases sitting between them. Germline CDR1 MNHEY, CDR2 SVGEGT. The CDR3 reads CASSYHGGDDGYTF. Written as DNA, the CDR3 is TGTGCCAGCAGTTACCATGGAGGGGATGATGGCTACACCTTC.

The sample holds a few counts of this clonotype. This chain uses TRBV5-1 with TRBJ2-5, with D possibly TRBD2 on 6 matching bases. Germline CDR1 SGHRS, CDR2 YFSETQ. V was cut by 4 bases and J by 2 bases, with 9 bases left in between. The CDR3 contains 13 residues. This CDR3 reads CASSQDYQETQYF. Written as DNA, the CDR3 is TGCGCCAGCAGCCAGGACTATCAAGAGACCCAGTACTTC.

CDR3: CASSRDVGETQYF. CDR3 DNA: TGTGCCAGCAGCAGGGACGTCGGTGAGACCCAGTACTTC. The genes are TRBV7-2 and TRBJ2-5; D is possibly TRBD1 or TRBD2 (5 bases each). The CDR3 sequence is 13 residues long. Germline V lookup: CDR1 SGHTA, CDR2 FQGNSA. Deletions cut 5 bases from V and 5 bases from J, with 12 bases between.

The gene calls are TRBV7-2 and TRBJ2-7; 8 bases are shared with TRBD2. Germline V lookup: CDR1 SGHTA, CDR2 FQGNSA. J lost 6 bases, V lost 9 bases, and 19 bases had no gene match. The CDR3 contains 16 residues. Written as DNA, the CDR3 is TGTGCCAGTTCATTCCCGGAGCGGGGGTCGAAATGCGAGCAGTACTTC. This encodes CASSFPERGSKCEQYF.

A note on this clonotype: Germline is not matched at one junction end, which may reflect a read error. In nucleotides, the CDR3 is TGTGCCATCTGTGAGGGGCAGAAAGAGACCCAGTACTTC. Residues: CAICEGQKETQYF. This rearrangement joins TRBV10-3 to TRBJ2-5; possibly TRBD1 or TRBD2 for D (5 bases each). Germline V lookup: CDR1 ENHRY, CDR2 SYGVKD. This CDR3 is built from 13 residues.

This chain joins TRBV6-5 and TRBJ2-3; D gene unclear. CDR1 MNHEY and CDR2 SVGAGI come from the germline V gene. This CDR3 is built from 14 residues. V lost 6 bases and J 0 bases, leaving 10 bases between the germline ends. The CDR3 sequence: CASRGGFSTDTQYF. For the CDR3, the DNA is TGTGCCAGCAGGGGCGGCTTTAGCACAGATACGCAGTATTTT.

The CDR3 protein is CASSRQTGFTDTQYF. The CDR3 bases are TGTGCCAGCAGCCGCCAGACAGGGTTCACAGATACGCAGTATTTT. The chain is built from TRBV7-2 and TRBJ2-3; 7 bases are shared with TRBD1. Germline lookup yields CDR1 SGHTA and CDR2 FQGNSA. The V gene end was trimmed by 5 bases and the J gene end by 2 bases; junction bases not matched to a gene: 7. The CDR3 spans 15 residues.

In its sample, this clonotype was seen once. This rearrangement joins TRBV2 to TRBJ2-4; 7 bases are a match to TRBD1. The DNA end lines up better with TRBJ2-7; the J call may be wrong. Germline V gene sequence: CDR1 SNHLY, CDR2 FYNNEI. The CDR3 runs to 13 residues. CDR3 nucleotides: TGTGCCAGCAAGGGGGCCCCCTCCTACGAGCAGTACTTC. Amino acid sequence: CASKGAPSYEQYF.

The rearrangement uses TRBV6-2 or TRBV6-3 and TRBJ2-4; possibly TRBD1 for D (6 bases). The end of the DNA aligns better with TRBJ2-5, so the J call may be wrong. This CDR3 has 14 residues. In germline, CDR1 is MNHEY, CDR2 SVGEGT. The CDR3 sequence is CASSYSGTIETQYF. The CDR3 coding sequence is TGTGCCAGCAGTTACTCCGGGACAATTGAGACCCAGTACTTC.

As regards this clonotype: A much larger clone differs by one base, so this may be a read error. The chain is built from TRBV20-1 and TRBJ2-3; TRBD2 agrees at 7 bases. The length of the CDR3 is 15 residues. Germline V CDR1 and CDR2: DFQATT, SNEGSKA (reference sequence). The trim removed 5 bases at V and 5 bases at J, leaving 13 bases unmatched. CDR3 residues: CSAGGGTNGKDTQYF. The CDR3 region has the DNA TGCAGTGCTGGGGGGGGGACTAATGGTAAAGATACGCAGTATTTT.

In its sample, this clonotype was seen once. CDR3 in amino acids: CASSSSEGSAGDGYTF. CDR3 DNA: TGTGCCAGCTCATCATCGGAGGGATCAGCCGGGGATGGCTACACCTTC. The rearrangement uses TRBV18 and TRBJ1-2; D unresolved. Germline assignment: CDR1 KGHSH and CDR2 LQKENI. V lost 5 bases, J lost 6 bases, and 22 bases lay in between. The CDR3 totals 16 residues.

The chain has TRBV7-9 and TRBJ2-1; D remains unclear. Trimming cost V 0 bases and J 9 bases, with 9 bases left between them. The CDR3 is 13 amino acids. From germline, CDR1 is SEHNR and CDR2 FQNEAQ (reference sequence). The DNA of the CDR3 is TGTGCCAGCAGCTTAGCGGCTGCGTTTGAGCAGTTCTTC. It specifies CASSLAAAFEQFF.

The count of this clonotype is one. The V gene is TRBV6-6, the J gene TRBJ1-1; no definite D call. V was cut by 0 bases and J by 1 base, with 6 bases left in between. The CDR3 is 14 amino acids. The germline V gene encodes CDR1 MNHNY and CDR2 SVGAGI (reference sequence). CDR3 in amino acids: CASSYSVANTEAFF. The CDR3 DNA is TGTGCCAGCAGTTACTCGGTAGCGAACACTGAAGCTTTCTTT.

The table lists this clonotype with a few counts. The V and J genes are TRBV29-1 and TRBJ1-2; D is possibly TRBD1 (5 bases). The V end lost 0 bases, the J end lost 5 bases, and 10 bases lay between the germline ends. Germline V gene sequence: CDR1 SQVTM, CDR2 ANQGSEA. CDR3 size: 13 residues. This chain's CDR3 is CSVEDGGPYGYTF. CDR3 DNA sequence: TGCAGCGTTGAAGATGGGGGACCATATGGCTACACCTTC.

This clonotype was counted only a few times. One junction end does not reproduce the germline sequence, and a read error may be involved. This chain uses TRBV29-1 with TRBJ2-3, with a tentative D call TRBD2 (5 bases). CDR1 is SQVTM, CDR2 ANQGSEA, per germline. The CDR3 length is 14 residues. DNA of the CDR3: TGTAGCGTTGGCGATCCGGGCCTCACAGATACGCAGTATTTT. Its protein product is CSVGDPGLTDTQYF.

This rearrangement joins TRBV28 to TRBJ1-2, with 9 bases that match TRBD1. V gave up 10 bases and J gave up 5 bases; unmatched junction bases: 11. The V gene's germline CDR1 is MDHEN and CDR2 SYDVKM. CDR3 length: 14 amino acids. The CDR3 protein is CAITYGTGTYGYTF. The CDR3 DNA sequence: TGTGCCATCACGTACGGGACAGGGACGTATGGCTACACCTTC.

The J gene is TRBJ2-1, the V gene TRBV4-1; D is uncertain. The CDR3 sequence is 13 residues long. Germline CDR1 reads MGHRA; CDR2 reads YSYEKL. V lost 3 bases and J lost 3, with 6 bases in between. The CDR3 coding sequence is TGCGCCAGCAGCCAGATGGGCTACAATGAGCAGTTCTTC. Its protein is CASSQMGYNEQFF.

The J gene is TRBJ2-5, the V gene TRBV2; 9 nucleotides line up with TRBD1. With the DNA end fitting TRBJ2-4 better, the J assignment may be wrong. CDR3 length equals 14 residues. Germline CDR1 and CDR2: SNHLY and FYNNEI. The CDR3 DNA reads as TGTGCCAGCAGCCCGGGACAGGGACGATACATTCAGTACTTC. This codes for CASSPGQGRYIQYF.

The chain links TRBV29-1 to TRBJ2-7; possibly TRBD1 or TRBD2 for D (5 bases each). The CDR3 runs to 14 residues. The germline V and J ends were trimmed by 5 bases and 1 base, with 15 bases remaining between them. Germline V gene data show CDR1 as SQVTM and CDR2 as ANQGSEA. In DNA, the CDR3 is TGCAGCGTTTCTGGTAACTGGGGGTCCTACGAGCAGTACTTC. Translated, it gives CSVSGNWGSYEQYF.